This T cell receptor beta chain originates from a study of persistence of HIV-infected CD4 T cells. The libraries were made with immunoSEQ version 4 in survey mode. Generated by immunoSEQ multiplex PCR, the TCRdb table keeps only in-frame clones and is missing some. The repertoire holds 64,000 or so clones, with over 60% as singletons. Overlapping HIV-1 Gag 15-mer peptides at approximately 0.96 ug per peptide per mL were used. CD40L-negative CD69-negative CD45RO-high memory CD4+ T cells were sorted as populations depleted of antigen-responding cells. Concerning this clone: The antigen is not known.

Germline CDR1 and CDR2: SNHLY and FYNNEI. The CDR3 has 15 amino acids. Deletions cut 2 bases from V and 4 bases from J, with 14 bases between. The V and J genes are TRBV2 and TRBJ1-1, with D tentatively TRBD1 (5 bases). This specimen consisted of CD4+ T cells sorted from PBMCs after roughly 18-hour stimulation, obtained from a patient who received antiretroviral therapy. This TCR was recovered from an adult man with HIV who was CMV-seropositive. Written as DNA, the CDR3 is TGTGCCAGCAGTGAATTTTCAGGGATAGGCACTGAAGCTTTCTTT. As protein: CASSEFSGIGTEAFF.